The source of this T cell receptor (beta chain) is a study of blood T cell repertoires in COVID-19. Background on the study: T cells, B-cell-depleted T cells, or PBMCs provided the cDNA or gDNA that served as material.

Residents of over 20 US areas, aged roughly 18 to 95 years, made up the participants. As handled by the study authors: Counts of nucleated cells, estimated from reference gene primer amplification, were obtained. Assay used: immunoSEQ multiplex PCR; TCRdb lists only in-frame clones, some missing. The V and J calls and clone size come from that table; D and trimming were worked out from the DNA. The table lists about 270,000 clones, around 90% of them singletons. The CDR3 is made up of 21 amino acids. Looked up from germline, CDR1 is KGHDR and CDR2 is SFDVKD. The junction had 22 bases not matched to a gene; V was cut back by 6 bases and J by 3 bases.

The rearrangement uses TRBV24-1 and TRBJ2-7; 13 bases fit TRBD2. This TCR was sampled from a middle-aged man who had been exposed to COVID-19. The sample taken for sequencing was PBMCs or T cells enriched from blood (not recorded which). Here the CDR3 reads CATSIHGWRGGLAGVGYEQYF. In DNA form, the CDR3 reads TGTGCCACCAGTATCCATGGGTGGCGGGGAGGACTAGCGGGAGTAGGCTACGAGCAGTACTTC.